Included here is one T cell receptor beta chain sequence, with context. Its antigen is as yet unknown. This specimen comes from a study of graft-versus-host responses after intestinal transplantation. Study-level results: GvH clones occurred in recipient marrow; some first appeared in ileum or blood. Peak GvH clone levels in circulation were associated with early post-transplant HvG declines.

The table came from immunoSEQ multiplex PCR; TCRdb's copy has only in-frame clones and leaves some out. Of about 120,000 clones in the sample, roughly 95% were seen once. Trimming left V 8 bases short and J 0 bases short, with 11 bases between. CDR1 MNHEY and CDR2 SMNVEV come from the germline V gene (reference sequence). The CDR3 has 13 amino acids. The chain carries TRBV27 and TRBJ2-7; maybe TRBD2 (5 bases). The origin of this receptor is a human donor who received an intestinal transplant. This specimen consisted of unstimulated CD8+ T cells sorted from spleen or lymph node cells, obtained before intestinal transplant. As DNA, the CDR3 is TGTGCCAGCGGATCTGCGGGCTCCTACGAGCAGTACTTC. Translation gives CASGSAGSYEQYF.